Listed here are 26 T cell receptor beta chains from one sample, sequenced in a study of blood T cell repertoires in COVID-19 (dated by TCRdb to about 2020). The protocol used for the library was the immunoSEQ multiplex PCR assay. The table comes from immuneACCESS by way of TCRdb, which keeps in-frame sequences with V and J called. Part of the clones is missing from these tables; in studies checked, under half for an unresolved V gene and the rest for unknown reasons. This sample gives 25,000 to 35,000 clones in total; approximately 80% of them show up just once. About 44% of the sample is in the top ten clones. Sample: peripheral blood. The receptors stem from a woman of 80 years or more with acute or convalescent COVID-19.

The chain's CDR3 is CASSWGTVGTSGNTIYF. For the CDR3, the DNA is TGCGCCAGCAGCTGGGGGACAGTCGGAACATCTGGAAACACCATATATTTT. This chain uses TRBV5-1 with TRBJ1-3; 7 bases map to TRBD1. V shed 3 bases, J shed 1 base, and the junction held 10 bases outside the gene matches. This CDR3 spans 17 amino acids. Looked up from germline, CDR1 is SGHRS and CDR2 is YFSETQ.

A single count supports this clone. The rearrangement uses TRBV7-9 and TRBJ2-7; 14 bases align to TRBD2. The CDR3 covers 16 residues. V dropped 4 bases and J dropped 6; count of bases not matched to a gene: 8. Germline CDR1 SEHNR, CDR2 FQNEAQ (reference sequence). In nucleotides, the CDR3 is TGTGCCAGCAGCTCGGCGGGACTAGCGGGAGCCCCCGAGCAGTACTTC. Its translation is CASSSAGLAGAPEQYF.

The chain joins TRBV4-3 to TRBJ2-3; 9 bases agree with TRBD2. V gave up 1 base and J gave up 3 bases; unmatched junction bases: 5. The CDR3 is 16 residues long. The germline V gene encodes CDR1 LGHNA and CDR2 YSLEER. The CDR3 protein is CASSQVAGVGTDTQYF. CDR3 coding DNA: TGCGCCAGCAGCCAAGTAGCGGGAGTAGGAACAGATACGCAGTATTTT.

The rearrangement joins TRBV27 to TRBJ2-6; D might be TRBD1 (5 bases). V was trimmed by 3 bases and J by 2 bases, leaving 8 bases between them. CDR3 size: 15 residues. The germline CDR1 and CDR2 sequences are MNHEY and SMNVEV (reference sequence). CDR3 DNA: TGTGCCAGCAGTTTCCAGGGTGCTGGGGCCAACGTCCTGACTTTC. The encoded protein is CASSFQGAGANVLTF.

The chain employs TRBV29-1 and TRBJ2-5; TRBD2 matches at 7 bases. This CDR3 has 13 residues. J was trimmed by 4 bases and V by 6 bases; bases with no gene match: 8. In germline, CDR1 is SQVTM, CDR2 ANQGSEA. Here the CDR3 DNA reads TGCAGCGTCATCCCTGCGGGGGTAGAGACCCAGTACTTC. It encodes CSVIPAGVETQYF. Using reference TRBV29-1 and TRBJ2-5 for the parts outside the CDR3, the full variable domain is SAVISQKPSRDICQRGTSLTIQCQVDSQVTMMFWYRQQPGQSLTLIATANQGSEATYESGFVIDKFPISRPNLTFSTLTVSNMSPEDSSIYLCSVIPAGVETQYFGPGTRLLVL.

The rearrangement uses TRBV5-4 and TRBJ2-1, with TRBD2 matching 9 bases. CDR1 is SGHNT and CDR2 is YYREEE in the germline V gene (reference sequence). After removal of 4 bases from V and 1 base from J, the junction contained 9 bases not matched to a gene. The CDR3 length is 17 residues. CDR3 sequence reads: CASSNEAGGGSYNEQFF. The CDR3 region has the DNA TGTGCCAGCAGCAATGAAGCGGGGGGAGGATCCTACAATGAGCAGTTCTTC.

The chain is built from TRBV5-1 and TRBJ1-1; D is undetermined. The CDR3 is 13 residues long. Per the germline V gene, CDR1 is SGHRS and CDR2 is YFSETQ. V was pared by 4 bases and J by 0 bases, with 7 bases between. The CDR3 bases are TGCGCCAGCAGCGCCGCTATGAACACTGAAGCTTTCTTT. Its protein product is CASSAAMNTEAFF.

The chain links TRBV6-1 to TRBJ2-1; 8 bases are a match to TRBD1. V lost 2 bases, J lost 5 bases, and 5 bases stayed unmatched. Germline CDR1 reads MNHNS; CDR2 reads SASEGT. This CDR3 is 15 amino acids long. The CDR3: CASSEWTGWDNEQFF. The CDR3, as DNA: TGTGCCAGCAGTGAATGGACAGGGTGGGACAATGAGCAGTTCTTC.

The chain links TRBV6-1 to TRBJ2-7; no clear D gene. This CDR3 comprises 13 residues. Trimming took 8 bases from V and 2 from J, leaving 13 bases between them. CDR1 is MNHNS and CDR2 is SASEGT in the germline V gene. DNA of the CDR3: TGTGCCAGCCTAAGAAGAGAGACCTACGAGCAGTACTTC. This translates into CASLRRETYEQYF.

The J gene is TRBJ1-6, the V gene TRBV7-9, with D perhaps TRBD1 (6 bases). The germline gives CDR1 SEHNR, CDR2 FQNEAQ (reference sequence). CDR3 length equals 15 residues. With 2 bases removed from V and 6 bases from J, the gap between germline ends came to 11 bases. CDR3 DNA sequence: TGTGCCAGCAGCTTATCGACAGGAATTAATTCACCCCTCCACTTT. Amino acids: CASSLSTGINSPLHF.

The chain joins TRBV5-1 to TRBJ2-7, with D possibly being TRBD1 (5 bases). Looked up from germline, CDR1 is SGHRS and CDR2 is YFSETQ. The CDR3 is made up of 15 amino acids. V lost 0 bases and J lost 2, with 12 bases in between. The CDR3 nucleotides are TGCGCCAGCAGCTTGGCCGGTGACAGTACCTACGAGCAGTACTTC. Protein: CASSLAGDSTYEQYF. Full variable domain (remainder filled in from reference TRBV5-1 and TRBJ2-7): KAGVTQTPRYLIKTRGQQVTLSCSPISGHRSVSWYQQTPGQGLQFLFEYFSETQRNKGNFPGRFSGRQFSNSRSEMNVSTLELGDSALYLCASSLAGDSTYEQYFGPGTRLTVT.

The V and J genes are TRBV10-3 and TRBJ2-5; D remains ambiguous. CDR1 is ENHRY, CDR2 SYGVKD, per germline. CDR3 length: 15 amino acids. V was pared by 0 bases and J by 2 bases, with 10 bases between. The CDR3 loop is CAISESTGRQETQYF. The CDR3 DNA reads TGTGCCATCAGTGAGTCGACTGGCAGACAAGAGACCCAGTACTTC.

The rearrangement links TRBV28 to TRBJ1-6, with a tentative D call TRBD1 (5 bases). V lost 8 bases, J lost 8 bases, and 13 bases lay in between. The germline V gene encodes CDR1 MDHEN and CDR2 SYDVKM. The length of the CDR3 is 13 residues. CDR3 in amino acids: CASVGGWDSPLHF. CDR3 nucleotide sequence: TGTGCCAGCGTCGGGGGTTGGGATTCACCCCTCCACTTT.

This clone was picked up one time. The genes are TRBV18 and TRBJ2-3, with 7 bases identical to TRBD1. The CDR3 contains 16 residues. V shed 1 base, J shed 7 bases, and the junction held 11 bases outside the gene matches. In germline, CDR1 is KGHSH, CDR2 LQKENI. CDR3 in DNA: TGTGCCAGCTCACCACAGACAGGGACAGCATCGAATACGCAGTATTTT. Amino acids: CASSPQTGTASNTQYF.

This clone has just a few counts. The chain combines TRBV6-2 or TRBV6-3 with TRBJ2-7; D is perhaps TRBD1 (6 bases). Germline CDR1 MNHEY, CDR2 SVGEGT. The CDR3 sequence is 17 residues long. V was cut by 5 bases and J by 0 bases, with 20 bases left in between. CDR3 in amino acids: CASSPTGNRFSSYEQYF. For the CDR3, the DNA is TGTGCCAGCAGTCCGACAGGTAACCGTTTTAGCTCCTACGAGCAGTACTTC.

This clone was observed a single time. The chain has TRBV6-5 and TRBJ1-1, with no clear D. Germline assignment: CDR1 MNHEY and CDR2 SVGAGI. V was pared by 2 bases and J by 4 bases, with 8 bases between. The length of the CDR3 is 13 residues. This CDR3 is CASSYGEGTEAFF. CDR3 sequence (DNA): TGTGCCAGCAGTTACGGGGAGGGCACTGAAGCTTTCTTT.

The rearrangement links TRBV6-2 or TRBV6-3 to TRBJ1-5; no reliable D call. Trimming left V 6 bases short and J 3 bases short, with 12 bases between. The CDR3 runs 14 residues. CDR1 MNHEY and CDR2 SVGEGT come from the germline V gene. CDR3 sequence: CASSSPGPNQPQHF. The CDR3 DNA follows: TGTGCCAGCAGCTCTCCGGGTCCCAATCAGCCCCAGCATTTT.

Here the CDR3 reads CASSPQTVDTEAFF. In nucleotides, the CDR3 is TGCGCCAGCAGCCCGCAGACAGTAGACACTGAAGCTTTCTTT. The chain carries TRBV5-1 and TRBJ1-1, with D tentatively TRBD1 (5 bases). Germline CDR1 and CDR2: SGHRS and YFSETQ. The CDR3 loop spans 14 amino acids. V lost 4 bases and J 3 bases, leaving 13 bases between the germline ends.

The genes are TRBV5-4 and TRBJ2-1; 7 nucleotides line up with TRBD2. From germline, CDR1 is SGHNT and CDR2 YYREEE (reference sequence). The CDR3 consists of 14 residues. The junction had 4 bases not matched to a gene; V was cut back by 0 bases and J by 7 bases. The CDR3 loop is CASSLGLAVNEQFF. CDR3 in DNA: TGTGCCAGCAGCTTGGGGCTAGCGGTGAATGAGCAGTTCTTC. The full variable domain, rest sourced from reference TRBV5-4 and TRBJ2-1, is ETGVTQSPTHLIKTRGQQVTLRCSSQSGHNTVSWYQQALGQGPQFIFQYYREEENGRGNFPPRFSGLQFPNYSSELNVNALELDDSALYLCASSLGLAVNEQFFGPGTRLTVL.

The chain is built from TRBV2 and TRBJ1-5; 8 bases are shared with TRBD1. V shed 2 bases and J 4 bases; nucleotides not matched to a gene: 4. The CDR3 has 15 amino acids. CDR1 SNHLY and CDR2 FYNNEI come from the germline V gene. The CDR3 spells CASSERGQANQPQHF. CDR3 DNA: TGTGCCAGCAGTGAAAGGGGACAGGCTAATCAGCCCCAGCATTTT.

CDR3 sequence: CASSPRFRDGPYNSPLHF. The CDR3 DNA sequence: TGTGCCAGTAGCCCCAGATTCAGGGATGGACCCTATAATTCACCCCTCCACTTT. V gene TRBV19 combines with J gene TRBJ1-6, with D tentatively TRBD1 (5 bases). The germline gives CDR1 LNHDA, CDR2 SQIVND (reference sequence). The CDR3 loop spans 18 amino acids. V lost 6 bases and J lost 2, with 20 bases in between.

The chain has TRBV29-1 and TRBJ2-5; possibly TRBD2 for D (6 bases). The V end lost 6 bases, the J end lost 0 bases, and 14 bases lay between the germline ends. From germline, CDR1 is SQVTM and CDR2 ANQGSEA. The CDR3 consists of 14 residues. DNA of the CDR3: TGCAGCGTCGATCGGGGGTTTAACCAAGAGACCCAGTACTTC. Its translation: CSVDRGFNQETQYF. Drawing the rest from reference TRBV29-1 and TRBJ2-5, the complete variable domain is SAVISQKPSRDICQRGTSLTIQCQVDSQVTMMFWYRQQPGQSLTLIATANQGSEATYESGFVIDKFPISRPNLTFSTLTVSNMSPEDSSIYLCSVDRGFNQETQYFGPGTRLLVL.

The gene calls are TRBV19 and TRBJ1-5, with D perhaps matching TRBD1 (6 bases). Per the germline V gene, CDR1 is LNHDA and CDR2 is SQIVND (reference sequence). The CDR3 has 14 amino acids. V lost 7 bases to trimming and J lost 0 bases, with 10 bases between them. The CDR3 region is CASTQGPSNQPQHF. CDR3 DNA sequence: TGTGCCAGTACACAGGGCCCTAGCAATCAGCCCCAGCATTTT. Full variable domain (outside the CDR3, taken from reference TRBV19 and TRBJ1-5): DGGITQSPKYLFRKEGQNVTLSCEQNLNHDAMYWYRQDPGQGLRLIYYSQIVNDFQKGDIAEGYSVSREKKESFPLTVTSAQKNPTAFYLCASTQGPSNQPQHFGDGTRLSIL.

This clone came up a few times. V gene TRBV18 combines with J gene TRBJ1-5, with D unresolved. Trimming left V 3 bases short and J 2 bases short, with 11 bases between. This CDR3 contains 15 residues. From germline, CDR1 is KGHSH and CDR2 LQKENI. CDR3 in DNA: TGTGCCAGCTCACCGGTAGATAGCGGCAATCAGCCCCAGCATTTT. Protein: CASSPVDSGNQPQHF.

The genes are TRBV9 and TRBJ1-2, with TRBD1 matching 10 bases. The CDR3 spans 15 residues. Germline loops: CDR1 SGDLS, CDR2 YYNGEE. After removal of 2 bases from V and 5 bases from J, the junction contained 6 bases not matched to a gene. Here the CDR3 reads CASSVGTGAGYGYTF. The CDR3 DNA sequence: TGTGCCAGCAGCGTTGGGACAGGGGCGGGATATGGCTACACCTTC.

CDR3 loop: CASSLMAVNSPLHF. The CDR3 DNA reads as TGTGCCAGCAGTCTCATGGCAGTTAATTCACCCCTCCACTTT. This chain uses TRBV25-1 with TRBJ1-6; D gene unclear. Germline values: CDR1 MGHDK, CDR2 SYGVNS. The CDR3 consists of 14 residues. Trimming shortened V by 5 bases and J by 6 bases, and 11 bases separated the two germline ends.